This entry is about one T cell receptor (beta chain). In the authors' methods: Quantification of nucleated cells was approximated via reference gene primer amplification. The assay was immunoSEQ multiplex PCR, and TCRdb's table has in-frame clones only and misses some. That table supplies the V and J calls and clone size; D and trimming were determined from the DNA. The sample includes under 80,000 clones, more than 80% of them seen just once. The data stem from a study of blood T cell repertoires in COVID-19. Turning to the study itself: The United States, Italy and Spain supplied acute and convalescent COVID-19 samples. Sources were T cells, B-cell-depleted T cells, or PBMCs; the material itself was cDNA or gDNA.

Germline lookup yields CDR1 ENHRY and CDR2 SYGVKD. Trimming left V 6 bases short and J 9 bases short, with 18 bases between. CDR3 length: 14 residues. The clonotype comes from a woman at least 80 years old with active or convalescent COVID-19. The V gene is TRBV10-3, the J gene TRBJ1-5, with D maybe TRBD1 (5 bases). Sequenced input: peripheral blood. The CDR3 nucleotides are TGTGCCATCAGCCTTGACAGCTGGATGGGGCCCCAGCATTTT. This encodes CAISLDSWMGPQHF.